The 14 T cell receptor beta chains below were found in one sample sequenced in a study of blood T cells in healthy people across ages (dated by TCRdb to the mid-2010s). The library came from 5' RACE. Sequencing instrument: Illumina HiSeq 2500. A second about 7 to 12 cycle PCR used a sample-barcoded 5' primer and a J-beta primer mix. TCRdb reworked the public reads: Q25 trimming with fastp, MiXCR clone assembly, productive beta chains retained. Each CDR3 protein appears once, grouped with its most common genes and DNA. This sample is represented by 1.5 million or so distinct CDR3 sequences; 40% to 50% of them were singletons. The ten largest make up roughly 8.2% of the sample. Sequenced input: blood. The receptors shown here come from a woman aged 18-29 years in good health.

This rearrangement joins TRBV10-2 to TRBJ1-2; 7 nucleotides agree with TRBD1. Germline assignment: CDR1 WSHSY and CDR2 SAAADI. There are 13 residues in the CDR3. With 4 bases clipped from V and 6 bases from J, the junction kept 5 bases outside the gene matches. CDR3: CASSADRVNGYTF. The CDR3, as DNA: TGCGCCAGCAGTGCAGACAGGGTTAATGGCTACACCTTC.

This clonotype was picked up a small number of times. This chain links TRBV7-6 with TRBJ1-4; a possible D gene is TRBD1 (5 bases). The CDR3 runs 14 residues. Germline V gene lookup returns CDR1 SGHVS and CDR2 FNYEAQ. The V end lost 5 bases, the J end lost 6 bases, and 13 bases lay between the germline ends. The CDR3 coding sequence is TGTGCCAGCAGCCTCGGGGGAATATATGAAAAACTGTTTTTT. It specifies CASSLGGIYEKLFF.

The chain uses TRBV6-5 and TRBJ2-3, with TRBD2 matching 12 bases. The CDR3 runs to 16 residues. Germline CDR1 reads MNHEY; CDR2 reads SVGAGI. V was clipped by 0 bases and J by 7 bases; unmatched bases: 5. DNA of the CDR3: TGTGCCAGCAGTTACTCGGCTAGCGGGGGGGGGTATACGCAGTATTTT. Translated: CASSYSASGGGYTQYF.

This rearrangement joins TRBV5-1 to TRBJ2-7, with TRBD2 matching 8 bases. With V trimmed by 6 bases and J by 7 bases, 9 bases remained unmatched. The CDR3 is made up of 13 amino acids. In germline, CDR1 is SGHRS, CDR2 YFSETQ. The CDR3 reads CASNLTGGREQYF. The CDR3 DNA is TGCGCCAGCAACTTAACGGGAGGGCGAGAGCAGTACTTC.

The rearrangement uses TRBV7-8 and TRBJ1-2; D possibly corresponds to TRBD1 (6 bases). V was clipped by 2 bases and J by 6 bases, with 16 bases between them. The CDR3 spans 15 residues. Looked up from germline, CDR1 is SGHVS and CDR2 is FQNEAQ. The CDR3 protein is CASSLLGGRDDGYTF. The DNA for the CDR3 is TGTGCCAGCAGCTTACTGGGGGGGCGTGATGATGGCTACACCTTC.

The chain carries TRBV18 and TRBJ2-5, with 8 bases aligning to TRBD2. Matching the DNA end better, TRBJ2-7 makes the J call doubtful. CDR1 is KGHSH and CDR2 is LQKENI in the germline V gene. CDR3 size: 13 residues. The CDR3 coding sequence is TGTGCCAGCTCCCCGGGAGGGGACCGCGAGCAGTACTTC. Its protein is CASSPGGDREQYF.

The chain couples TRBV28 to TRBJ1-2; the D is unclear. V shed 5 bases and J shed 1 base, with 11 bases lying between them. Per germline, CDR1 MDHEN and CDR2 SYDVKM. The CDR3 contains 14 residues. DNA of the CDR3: TGTGCCAGCAGTCCCCCTAACTTTAACTATGGCTACACCTTC. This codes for CASSPPNFNYGYTF.

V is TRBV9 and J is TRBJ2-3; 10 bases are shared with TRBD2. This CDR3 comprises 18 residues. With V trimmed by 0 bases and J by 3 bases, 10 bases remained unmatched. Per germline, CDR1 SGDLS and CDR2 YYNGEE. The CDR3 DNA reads TGTGCCAGCAGCGTAGGGCATTCAGCGGGGGGGCCGACAGATACGCAGTATTTT. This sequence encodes CASSVGHSAGGPTDTQYF.

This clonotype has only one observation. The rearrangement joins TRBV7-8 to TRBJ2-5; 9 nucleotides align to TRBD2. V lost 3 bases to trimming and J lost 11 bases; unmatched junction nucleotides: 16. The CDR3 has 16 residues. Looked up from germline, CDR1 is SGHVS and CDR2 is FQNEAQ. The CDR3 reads CASSLEAGTSFNEQYF. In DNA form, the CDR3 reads TGTGCCAGCAGCTTGGAAGCCGGGACTAGCTTTAATGAGCAGTACTTC.

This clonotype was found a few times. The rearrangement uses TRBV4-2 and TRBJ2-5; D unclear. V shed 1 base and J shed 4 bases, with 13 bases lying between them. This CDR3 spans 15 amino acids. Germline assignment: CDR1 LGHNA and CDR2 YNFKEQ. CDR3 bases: TGTGCCAGCAGCCAAGTGCTCTCGACGGGAGAGACCCAGTACTTC. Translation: CASSQVLSTGETQYF.

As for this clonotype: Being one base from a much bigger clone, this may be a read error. CDR3 nucleotides: TGCGCCAGCAGCCAAGATACCCGGGAGCGGTACTTC. Residues: CASSQDTRERYF. J is TRBJ2-7 and V is TRBV4-1; D is possibly TRBD2 (6 bases). This CDR3 spans 12 amino acids. Germline V gene data show CDR1 as MGHRA and CDR2 as YSYEKL.

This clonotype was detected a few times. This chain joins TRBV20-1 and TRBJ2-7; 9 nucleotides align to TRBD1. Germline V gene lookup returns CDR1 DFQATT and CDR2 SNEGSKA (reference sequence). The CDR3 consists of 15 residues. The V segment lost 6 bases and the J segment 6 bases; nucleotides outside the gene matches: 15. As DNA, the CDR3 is TGCAGTGCCAGTTCCGGGACAGGGTACGGAGGCGAGCAGTACTTC. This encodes CSASSGTGYGGEQYF.

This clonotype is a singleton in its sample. The CDR3 DNA follows: TGCAGTGCTAGAGGACGGGCTAGCTCCGCTACCCATGAGCAGTTCTTC. Translated: CSARGRASSATHEQFF. The V gene is TRBV20-1, the J gene TRBJ2-1; maybe TRBD2 (5 bases). Trimming took 1 base from V and 8 from J, leaving 21 bases between them. The germline V gene encodes CDR1 DFQATT and CDR2 SNEGSKA (reference sequence). The CDR3 extends over 16 amino acids.

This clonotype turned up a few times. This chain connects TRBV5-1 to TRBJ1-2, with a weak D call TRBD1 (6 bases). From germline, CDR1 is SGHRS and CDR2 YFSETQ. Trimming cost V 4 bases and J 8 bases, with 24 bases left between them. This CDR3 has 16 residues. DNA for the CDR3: TGCGCCAGCAGCGGCGGAGACTCTAACAGGGCTCGCGGCTACACCTTC. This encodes CASSGGDSNRARGYTF.